A selection of T cell receptor beta chains follows, all from one sample in a study of blood T cells in healthy people across ages. TCRdb re-derived calls from the 5' RACE reads in MiXCR, one entry per CDR3 protein. The sample has roughly 900,000 distinct CDR3 sequences, 29% seen once. Sequences were obtained from blood. The origin of the receptors is a woman of 80 years or more in good health. Both conserved end residues are part of each CDR3. D genes are given only for firm matches. The listing skips clone size in some rows; elsewhere it reads once, few, many or a size class.

V: TRBV20-1; D: -; J: TRBJ1-3; size: few; CDR3: CSARDSGSGNTIYF; DNA: TGCAGTGCTAGAGATTCAGGCTCTGGAAACACCATATATTTT
V: TRBV25-1; D: -; J: TRBJ2-1; size: many; CDR3: CASSEYGSVAGALRDEQFF; DNA: TGTGCCAGCAGTGAATATGGGTCAGTGGCGGGGGCCTTGAGGGATGAGCAGTTCTTC
V: TRBV5-1; D: TRBD2; J: TRBJ2-3; size: -; CDR3: CASSLEGGAAGGHTDTQYF; DNA: TGCGCCAGCAGCTTGGAGGGTGGGGCAGCGGGGGGACACACAGATACGCAGTATTTT
V: TRBV27; D: TRBD1; J: TRBJ2-3; size: many; CDR3: CASSPSDRGGTDTQYF; DNA: TGTGCCAGCAGTCCATCCGACAGGGGGGGCACAGATACGCAGTATTTT
V: TRBV21-1; D: -; J: TRBJ1-5; size: few; CDR3: CASTQIRLGWPQHF; DNA: TGTGCCAGCACCCAGATACGACTAGGGTGGCCCCAGCATTTT
V: TRBV12-3/TRBV12-4; D: -; J: TRBJ2-1; size: few; CDR3: CASSRSTFGGSSYNEQFF; DNA: TGTGCCAGCAGCCGGAGTACCTTTGGGGGGAGCTCCTACAATGAGCAGTTCTTC
V: TRBV4-2; D: -; J: TRBJ2-3; size: -; CDR3: CASSPMGGERDTQYF; DNA: TGTGCCAGCAGCCCAATGGGCGGGGAGAGAGATACGCAGTATTTT
V: TRBV11-2; D: TRBD1; J: TRBJ1-1; size: few; CDR3: CASSLSGQGNTEAFF; DNA: TGTGCCAGCAGCTTATCGGGACAGGGGAACACTGAAGCTTTCTTT
V: TRBV7-2; D: -; J: TRBJ2-7; size: many; CDR3: CASSHAYEQYF; DNA: TGTGCCAGCAGCCACGCCTACGAGCAGTACTTC
V: TRBV5-5; D: -; J: TRBJ1-6; size: few; CDR3: CASSLVWGTSPQALHF; DNA: TGTGCCAGCAGCTTGGTTTGGGGGACGTCCCCTCAGGCCCTCCACTTT
V: TRBV27; D: TRBD2; J: TRBJ2-5; size: many; CDR3: CASSNLRGGGETQYF; DNA: TGTGCCAGCAGTAATCTGCGGGGGGGCGGTGAGACCCAGTACTTC
V: TRBV6-5; D: -; J: TRBJ1-5; size: -; CDR3: CATAAFRGFNQPQHF; DNA: TGTGCCACCGCCGCCTTCCGGGGGTTCAATCAGCCCCAGCATTTT
V: TRBV9; D: TRBD2; J: TRBJ2-3; size: many; CDR3: CASSVASSGGGTDTQYF; DNA: TGTGCCAGCAGCGTAGCATCCAGCGGGGGGGGCACAGATACGCAGTATTTT
V: TRBV6-1; D: TRBD1; J: TRBJ2-3; size: few; CDR3: CASSGKGQGQGDTQYF; DNA: TGTGCCAGCAGTGGAAAAGGACAGGGGCAAGGGGATACGCAGTATTTT
V: TRBV20-1; D: -; J: TRBJ1-1; size: -; CDR3: CSGTGGLHTEAFF; DNA: TGCAGTGGGACGGGGGGCCTCCACACTGAAGCTTTCTTT
V: TRBV20-1; D: -; J: TRBJ2-6; size: many; CDR3: CSAPPGMSGANVLTF; DNA: TGCAGTGCTCCGCCGGGGATGTCTGGGGCCAACGTCCTGACTTTC
V: TRBV2; D: TRBD1; J: TRBJ2-5; size: few; CDR3: CASSEAGTGGAWETQYF; DNA: TGTGCCAGCAGTGAAGCCGGGACAGGGGGCGCCTGGGAGACCCAGTACTTC